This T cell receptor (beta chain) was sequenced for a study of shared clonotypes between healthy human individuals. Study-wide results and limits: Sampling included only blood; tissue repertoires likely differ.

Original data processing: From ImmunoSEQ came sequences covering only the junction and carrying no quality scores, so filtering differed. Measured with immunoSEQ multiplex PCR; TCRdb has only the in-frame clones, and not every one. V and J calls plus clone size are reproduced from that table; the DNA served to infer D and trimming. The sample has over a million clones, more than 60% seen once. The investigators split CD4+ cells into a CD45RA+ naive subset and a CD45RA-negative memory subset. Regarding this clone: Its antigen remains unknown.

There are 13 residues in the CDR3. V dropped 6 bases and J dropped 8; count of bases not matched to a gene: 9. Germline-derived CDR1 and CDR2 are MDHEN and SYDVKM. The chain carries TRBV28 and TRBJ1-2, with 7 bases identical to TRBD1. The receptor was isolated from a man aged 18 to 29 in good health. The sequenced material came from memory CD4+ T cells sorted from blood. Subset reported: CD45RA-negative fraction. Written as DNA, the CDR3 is TGTGCCAGCAGCACCGGACAGGTGGGAGGCTACACCTTC. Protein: CASSTGQVGGYTF.